Sequencing of this T cell receptor (beta chain) was carried out in a study of memory CD4+ T cells and cytomegalovirus serostatus. Study in general: Healthy Belgian adult donors included about nine CMV-positive and 24 CMV-negative people.

Overall study findings and caveats: CD4+ memory repertoires contained about 40% of the roughly 160 reported CMV TCRbeta sequences.

The CDR3 length is 15 residues. Germline V CDR1 and CDR2: SGHTA, FQGNSA. V trimming: 5 bases; J trimming: 9 bases; junction bases outside the gene matches: 9. Comments on this clone: Its specificity is not known.

Single viable CD3+CD4+CD8-CD45RO+ cells were sorted as the memory CD4+ T cells. The table came from immunoSEQ multiplex PCR; TCRdb's copy has only in-frame clones and leaves some out. The data hold approximately 74,000 clones, with roughly three quarters observed a single time. This clonotype was obtained from an adult in good health and CMV-seropositive. The sequencing input was memory CD4+ T cells from blood. The chain couples TRBV7-2 to TRBJ2-3; TRBD2 matches at 12 bases. Written as DNA, the CDR3 is TGTGCCAGCAGCCAGAGGTCTAGCGGGAGGGCAACGCAGTATTTT. Translated, it gives CASSQRSSGRATQYF.